A single T cell receptor (beta chain) is shown here with its context. Its antigen is as yet unknown. These data belong to a study of Ad26.COV2.S vaccination and SARS-CoV-2 variants. Study background: Donor was in the COV1001 Ad26.COV2.S trial arm. Notes on the study in general: Total T cell responses were possibly underestimated by TCR breadth and depth analyses.

This sample's treatment: roughly 18 received Ad26.COV2.S at low or high dose, single or two shots; several received placebo; per-sample allocation not given. Samples analyzed were those drawn on day 63 after the first vaccine or placebo injection. In Boston, the donor was an adult between 18-55 years of age. The administered vaccine (an Ad26 vector) expressed Wuhan-strain SARS-CoV-2 spike. CDR1 is KGHDR, CDR2 SFDVKD, per germline. The ends were cut back, 5 bases at V and 5 bases at J, with 14 bases in the middle. The CDR3 loop spans 14 amino acids. Produced via immunoSEQ multiplex PCR; TCRdb's table is partial and in-frame only. The sample comprises roughly 420,000 clones, around nine tenths of which are singletons, and about 3.6% rests with the top ten.

The chain carries TRBV24-1 and TRBJ2-5, with D possibly being TRBD1 (6 bases). This sequence was found in a person aged 18 to 59 who received the Ad26.COV2.S COVID-19 vaccine or a placebo. The material sequenced was peripheral blood, taken in a trial of Ad26.COV2.S vaccine versus placebo. As DNA, the CDR3 is TGTGCCACCAGTGGTCACACAGGGTGGGAGACCCAGTACTTC. It specifies CATSGHTGWETQYF.